This T cell receptor beta chain was profiled in a study of T cell repertoires in aging, cancer and after chemotherapy (dated by TCRdb to about 2019). A note on the overall study: The donors fell into six age groups ranging from 30 or younger to 70 or older, and each group had at least three individuals. Alongside fewer than 100 healthy donors serving as a reference group, the cohort included some 210 cancer patients, of whom approximately 94 had hematological cancers and 110 to 140 had solid cancers. TCR repertoires from healthy donor controls were recorded over periods of several months to years and showed clear clonal overlap between repeated samplings. Roughly 10 million TCR reads were contained in the full dataset. The study profiled peripheral blood TCR beta repertoires from healthy donors and cancer patients to examine immunoaging and T cell reconstitution after chemotherapy.

Multiplex touch-down PCR with a mixed TRB-A/B primer pool was used to amplify rearranged TRB sequences covering the V, D and J segments. Illumina adapters and sample indices were attached to the amplicons through two consecutive PCR reactions run with Phusion HS II polymerase. The amplicons were purified from gel with the NucleoSpin Gel and PCR Clean-up kit and then assessed with Qubit and an Agilent 2100 Bioanalyzer. Sequencing of libraries was carried out on an Illumina MiSeq in 600-cycle, single-indexed, paired-end runs. The source study handled its data this way. TRB sequences were processed with MiXCR versions 2.12 and 3.0.5. Each unique CDR3 nucleotide sequence counted as one clone, and only productive sequences with at least two reads were retained. The repertoire metrics were Shannon diversity, evenness, clonality (calculated as one minus evenness), and diversity profiles parameterized by alpha from 0 to 5. The IGoR algorithm was used to calculate generation probabilities of clones in the paired pre- and post-chemotherapy samples. The raw public reads went through TCRdb reprocessing: fastp at Q25, MiXCR clone calling, in-frame beta chains kept. Every CDR3 protein is listed once, alongside the most common genes and DNA of its rows. The V and J calls were determined by TCRdb, not by the authors. In this sample the table shows some 6,000 distinct CDR3 sequences, approximately 20% of which occur a single time. Approximately 9.4% of the sample goes to the ten largest clones.

TCR beta rearrangements were amplified from genomic DNA isolated from peripheral blood, not from sorted cells or RNA. The study at large found these results: In healthy donors, the drop in TCR diversity with age came mainly from a loss of richness, whereas in cancer patients a loss of evenness also played a part. Significantly lower blood TCR diversity and higher clonality were observed in untreated patients with hematological or solid cancers than in age-matched healthy donors. According to the authors, the repertoire data do not allow conclusions to be drawn about immunological memory after chemotherapy. In both cancer cohorts, the median generation probability rose over the chemotherapy interval, which suggests that the repertoire was reconstituted through rebound thymic output.

Cut back by 0 bases and 7 bases, the V and J ends lie 11 bases apart. The CDR3 runs 14 amino acids, cysteine and phenylalanine included. CDR3 DNA is the only sequence kept; it has 42 bases, read in frame from the first base. The germline V gene encodes CDR1 SGHTA and CDR2 FQGNSA. On this clonotype: No antigen is known for it. No qualities accompany the bases; no much larger clone lies one base away.

Sequencing used blood. The sequence came from a human donor in good health. Here the chain combines TRBV7-2 and TRBJ2-3, with no confident D gene call. The CDR3 region reads CASSLAPARNTQYF. In nucleotide form, the sequence is TGTGCCAGCAGCTTAGCGCCGGCAAGAAATACGCAGTATTTT.